This is a list of T cell receptor beta chains from one sample in a study of CD4 and CD8 cells across lung adenocarcinoma regions. MiXCR was run by TCRdb on the PCR reads, yielding one entry per CDR3 protein. Here the sample spans approximately 24,000 distinct CDR3 sequences, around 56% being singletons. Material: CD8+ T cells from the center of a lung tumor. The source of these receptors is a male donor with lung adenocarcinoma. The CD4 and CD8 labels of this study may be unreliable. The CDR3 runs from the conserved cysteine through the conserved F or W. The order of the fields is V gene, J gene, D gene, clone size, CDR3 protein, CDR3 DNA. The D gene is left open where the match is weak. Size values are once, few and many counts, or a class for expanded clones, and some rows have none.

>TRBV14|TRBJ2-7|TRBD2|many
CASSQDLLAGFNEQYF
TGTGCCAGCAGCCAAGATTTACTAGCGGGATTCAACGAGCAGTACTTC
>TRBV7-8|TRBJ2-2|TRBD1|many
CASSLDRAIGELFF
TGTGCCAGCAGCTTGGACAGGGCGATCGGGGAGCTGTTTTTT
>TRBV14|TRBJ1-2|NA|NA
CASSQDLDYGYTF
TGTGCCAGCAGCCAAGACTTGGACTATGGCTACACCTTC
>TRBV6-5|TRBJ2-4|NA|NA
CASSYRGPGLRATDMQYF
TGTGCCAGCAGTTACCGCGGCCCGGGGCTGCGGGCCACAGACATGCAGTATTTC
>TRBV10-1|TRBJ2-4|NA|NA
CGGTGRRAKDTQYF
TGCGGCGGCACGGGCAGGCGAGCCAAAGACACTCAGTATTTC
>TRBV30|TRBJ1-4|NA|few
CAWSVSGPNEKLFF
TGTGCCTGGAGTGTATCCGGGCCAAATGAAAAACTGTTTTTT
>TRBV6-1|TRBJ2-2|NA|NA
CASLQVVNTDALFF
TGTGCCAGCCTTCAGGTCGTGAACACAGATGCGCTGTTTTTT
>TRBV6-5|TRBJ2-4|TRBD2|NA
CASSYCSGRLDIQYF
TGTGCCAGCAGTTACTGCAGCGGGAGGCTAGACATCCAGTACTTC
>TRBV24-1|TRBJ2-1|TRBD1|NA
CATSWTGGNEQFF
TGTGCCACATCATGGACAGGGGGGAACGAGCAGTTCTTC
>TRBV6-1|TRBJ2-7|NA|NA
CASRTSGVSYEQYF
TGTGCCAGCAGGACGTCCGGGGTATCCTACGAGCAGTACTTC
>TRBV6-5|TRBJ1-5|NA|once
CASSLFSNQPLHF
TGTGCCAGCAGTTTGTTCAGCAATCAGCCCCTCCATTTT
>TRBV6-1|TRBJ2-1|TRBD2|NA
CASSVGLAGFVHNEQFF
TGTGCCAGCAGTGTTGGACTAGCGGGATTCGTCCACAATGAGCAGTTCTTC
>TRBV23-1|TRBJ2-7|NA|many
CASSNYEQYF
TGCGCCAGCAGCAACTACGAGCAGTACTTC
>TRBV6-1|TRBJ2-3|NA|NA
CACREAGLWAKNIQYF
TGTGCGTGCCGTGAAGCCGGGCTGTGGGCCAAAAACATTCAGTATTTT
>TRBV6-1|TRBJ2-6|NA|NA
CASGGQASWANVQYF
TGTGCCAGCGGGGGTCAGGCTTCGTGGGCCAACGTCCAGTATTTC
>TRBV12-3/TRBV12-4|TRBJ2-4|NA|NA
CASSLGRGLMDIQYF
TGTGCCAGCAGTTTAGGCCGGGGGCTGATGGACATTCAGTACTTC
>TRBV6-1|TRBJ2-3|NA|many
CASSPSPDGTTDTQYF
TGTGCCAGCAGCCCATCCCCCGACGGAACCACAGATACGCAGTATTTT